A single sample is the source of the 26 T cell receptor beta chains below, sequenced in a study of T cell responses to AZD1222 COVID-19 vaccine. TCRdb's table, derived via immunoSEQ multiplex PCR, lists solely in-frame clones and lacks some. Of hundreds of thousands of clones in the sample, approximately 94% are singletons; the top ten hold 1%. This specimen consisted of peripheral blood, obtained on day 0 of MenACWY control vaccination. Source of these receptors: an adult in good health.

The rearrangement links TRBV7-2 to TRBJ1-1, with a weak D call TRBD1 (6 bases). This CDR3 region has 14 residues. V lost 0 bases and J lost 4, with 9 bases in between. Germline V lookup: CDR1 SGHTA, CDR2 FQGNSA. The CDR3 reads CASSLAPTGTEAFF. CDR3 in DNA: TGTGCCAGCAGCTTAGCCCCGACAGGCACTGAAGCTTTCTTT.

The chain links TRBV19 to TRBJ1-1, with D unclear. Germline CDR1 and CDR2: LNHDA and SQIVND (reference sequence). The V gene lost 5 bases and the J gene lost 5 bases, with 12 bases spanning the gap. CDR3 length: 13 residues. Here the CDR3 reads CASSPLLGTEAFF. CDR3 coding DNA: TGTGCCAGTAGTCCCCTCCTAGGGACTGAAGCTTTCTTT.

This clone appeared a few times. CDR3: CASSRDRRAFF. The DNA for the CDR3 is TGTGCCAGCAGCCGGGACAGGAGAGCTTTCTTT. V is TRBV2 and J is TRBJ1-1; 8 positions agree with TRBD1. After removal of 6 bases from V and 10 bases from J, the junction contained 4 bases not matched to a gene. This CDR3 is built from 11 residues. Germline CDR1 is SNHLY and CDR2 is FYNNEI.

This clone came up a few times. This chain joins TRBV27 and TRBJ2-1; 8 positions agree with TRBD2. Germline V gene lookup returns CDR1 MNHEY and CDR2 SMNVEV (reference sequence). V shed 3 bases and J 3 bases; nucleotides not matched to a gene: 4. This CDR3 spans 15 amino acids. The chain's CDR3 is CASSFRGGNYNEQFF. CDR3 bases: TGTGCCAGCAGTTTCCGGGGGGGGAACTACAATGAGCAGTTCTTC.

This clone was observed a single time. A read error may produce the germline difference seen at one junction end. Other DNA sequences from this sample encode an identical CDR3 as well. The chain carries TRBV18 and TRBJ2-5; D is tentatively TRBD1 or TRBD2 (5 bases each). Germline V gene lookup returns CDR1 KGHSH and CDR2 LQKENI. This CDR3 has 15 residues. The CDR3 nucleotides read TGTGCCAGCTCACCCTTGCCAGGGCGTGAGGGGACCCAATACTTC. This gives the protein CASSPLPGREGTQYF.

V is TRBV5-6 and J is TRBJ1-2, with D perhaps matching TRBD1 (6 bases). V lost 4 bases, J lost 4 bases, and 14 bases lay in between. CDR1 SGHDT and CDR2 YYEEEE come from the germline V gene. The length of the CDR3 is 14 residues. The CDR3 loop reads CASSAGDATYGYTF. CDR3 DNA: TGTGCCAGCAGCGCAGGGGATGCTACCTATGGCTACACCTTC.

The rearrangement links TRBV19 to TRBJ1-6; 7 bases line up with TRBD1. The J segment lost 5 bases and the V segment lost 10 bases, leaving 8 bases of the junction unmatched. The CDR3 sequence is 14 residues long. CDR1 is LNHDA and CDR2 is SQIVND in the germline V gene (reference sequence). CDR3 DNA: TGTGCCACCCGGACAGGAACGGATAATTCACCCCTCCACTTT. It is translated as CATRTGTDNSPLHF.

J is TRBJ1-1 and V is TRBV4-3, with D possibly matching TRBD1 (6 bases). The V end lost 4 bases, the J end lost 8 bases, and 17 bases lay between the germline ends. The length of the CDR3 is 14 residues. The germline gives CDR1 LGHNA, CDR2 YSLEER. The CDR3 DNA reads TGCGCCAGCAGCCGTGGGAGGACAGCAGCAGAAGCTTTCTTT. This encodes CASSRGRTAAEAFF.

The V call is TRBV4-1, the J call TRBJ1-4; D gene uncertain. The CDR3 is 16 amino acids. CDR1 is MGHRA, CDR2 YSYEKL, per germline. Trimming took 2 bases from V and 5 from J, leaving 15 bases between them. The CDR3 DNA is TGCGCCAGCAGCCAACTACCCACGGCTACGAATGAAAAACTGTTTTTT. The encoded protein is CASSQLPTATNEKLFF.

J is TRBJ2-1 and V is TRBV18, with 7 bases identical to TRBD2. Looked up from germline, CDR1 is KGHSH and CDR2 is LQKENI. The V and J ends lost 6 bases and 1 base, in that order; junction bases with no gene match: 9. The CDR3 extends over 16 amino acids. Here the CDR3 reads CASSPLGGGSYNEQFF. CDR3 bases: TGTGCCAGCTCTCCCCTCGGCGGGGGTTCCTACAATGAGCAGTTCTTC.

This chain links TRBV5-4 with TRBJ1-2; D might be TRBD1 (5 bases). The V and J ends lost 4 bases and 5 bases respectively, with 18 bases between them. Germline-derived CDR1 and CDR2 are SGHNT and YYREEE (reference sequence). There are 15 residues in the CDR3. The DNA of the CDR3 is TGTGCCAGCAGCCCCCCCGGGAGGCAGGGATATGGCTACACCTTC. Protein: CASSPPGRQGYGYTF. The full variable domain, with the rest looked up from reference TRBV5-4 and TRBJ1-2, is ETGVTQSPTHLIKTRGQQVTLRCSSQSGHNTVSWYQQALGQGPQFIFQYYREEENGRGNFPPRFSGLQFPNYSSELNVNALELDDSALYLCASSPPGRQGYGYTFGSGTRLTVV.

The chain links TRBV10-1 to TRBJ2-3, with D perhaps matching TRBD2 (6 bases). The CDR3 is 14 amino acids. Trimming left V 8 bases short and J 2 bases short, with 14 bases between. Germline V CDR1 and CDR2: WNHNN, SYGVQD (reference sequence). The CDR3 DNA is TGCGCCAGCGGAGGGGCTAGCGACACAGATACGCAGTATTTT. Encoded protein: CASGGASDTDTQYF.

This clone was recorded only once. CDR3 in amino acids: CASSSAGTEAFF. CDR3 coding DNA: TGTGCCAGCAGCTCAGCGGGCACTGAAGCTTTCTTT. The chain has TRBV9 and TRBJ1-1, with unresolved D. V was trimmed by 4 bases and J by 4 bases, leaving 8 bases between them. The CDR3 runs to 12 residues. Germline assignment: CDR1 SGDLS and CDR2 YYNGEE.

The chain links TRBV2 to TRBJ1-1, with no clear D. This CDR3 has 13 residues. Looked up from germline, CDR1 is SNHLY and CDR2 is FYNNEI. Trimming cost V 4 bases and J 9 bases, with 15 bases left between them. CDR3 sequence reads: CASSVRKEGKAFF. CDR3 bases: TGTGCCAGCAGTGTCAGAAAGGAGGGAAAAGCTTTCTTT.

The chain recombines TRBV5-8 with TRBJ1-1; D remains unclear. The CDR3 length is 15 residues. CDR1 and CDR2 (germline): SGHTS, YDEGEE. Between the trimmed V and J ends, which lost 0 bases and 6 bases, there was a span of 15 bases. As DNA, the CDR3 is TGTGCCAGCAGCTTGGAGTTCGGGGTCGGCCCTGAAGCTTTCTTT. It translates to CASSLEFGVGPEAFF.

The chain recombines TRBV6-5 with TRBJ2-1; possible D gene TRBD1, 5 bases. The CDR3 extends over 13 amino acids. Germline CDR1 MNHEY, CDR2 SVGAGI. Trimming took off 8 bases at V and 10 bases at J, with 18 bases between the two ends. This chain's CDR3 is CASEPKGPGEQFF. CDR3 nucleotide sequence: TGTGCCAGCGAACCCAAGGGGCCAGGGGAGCAGTTCTTC.

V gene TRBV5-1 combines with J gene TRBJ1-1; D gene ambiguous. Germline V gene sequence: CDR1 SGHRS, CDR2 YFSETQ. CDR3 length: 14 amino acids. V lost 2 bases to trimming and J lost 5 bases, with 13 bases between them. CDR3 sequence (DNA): TGCGCCAGCAGCTTTAACACCGGAGGTACTGAAGCTTTCTTT. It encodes CASSFNTGGTEAFF.

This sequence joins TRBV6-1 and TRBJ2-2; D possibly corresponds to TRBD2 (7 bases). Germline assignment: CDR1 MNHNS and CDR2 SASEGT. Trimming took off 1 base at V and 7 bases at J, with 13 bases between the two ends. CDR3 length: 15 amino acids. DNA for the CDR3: TGTGCCAGCAGTGAAGGCGGGGGCCGCCGCGGGGAGCTGTTTTTT. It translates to CASSEGGGRRGELFF.

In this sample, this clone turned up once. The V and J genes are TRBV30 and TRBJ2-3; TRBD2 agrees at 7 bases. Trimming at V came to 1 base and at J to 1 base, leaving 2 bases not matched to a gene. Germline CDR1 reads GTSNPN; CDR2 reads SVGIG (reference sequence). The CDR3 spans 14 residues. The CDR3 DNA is TGTGCCTGGAGTGGCGCGGGGGGCACAGATACGCAGTATTTT. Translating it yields CAWSGAGGTDTQYF.

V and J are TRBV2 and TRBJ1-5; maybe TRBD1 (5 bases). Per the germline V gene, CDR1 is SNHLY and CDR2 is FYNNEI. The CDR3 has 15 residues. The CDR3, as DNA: TGTGCTAGTGGGGGGGGAGGTTATAGCAATCAGCCCCAGCATTTT. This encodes CASGGGGYSNQPQHF.

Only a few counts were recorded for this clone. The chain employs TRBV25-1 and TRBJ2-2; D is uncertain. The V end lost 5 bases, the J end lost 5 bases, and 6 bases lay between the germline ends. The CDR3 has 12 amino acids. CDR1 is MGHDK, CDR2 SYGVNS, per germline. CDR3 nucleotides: TGTGCCAGCAGTCGAGAGACCGGGGAGCTGTTTTTT. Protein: CASSRETGELFF. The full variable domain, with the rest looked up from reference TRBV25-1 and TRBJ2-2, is EADIYQTPRYLVIGTGKKITLECSQTMGHDKMYWYQQDPGMELHLIHYSYGVNSTEKGDLSSESTVSRIRTEHFPLTLESARPSHTSQYLCASSRETGELFFGEGSRLTVL.

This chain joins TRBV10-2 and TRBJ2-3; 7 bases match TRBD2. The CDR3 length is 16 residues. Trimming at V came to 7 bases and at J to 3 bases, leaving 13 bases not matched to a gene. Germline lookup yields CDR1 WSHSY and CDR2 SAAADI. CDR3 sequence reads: CASTRGAGVETDTQYF. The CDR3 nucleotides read TGCGCCAGCACCCGAGGGGCGGGGGTGGAAACAGATACGCAGTATTTT.

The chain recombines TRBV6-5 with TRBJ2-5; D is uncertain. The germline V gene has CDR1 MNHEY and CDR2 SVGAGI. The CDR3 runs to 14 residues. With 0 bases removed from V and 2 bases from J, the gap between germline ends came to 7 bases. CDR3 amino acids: CASSYSHSQETQYF. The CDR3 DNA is TGTGCCAGCAGTTACTCTCACAGTCAAGAGACCCAGTACTTC.

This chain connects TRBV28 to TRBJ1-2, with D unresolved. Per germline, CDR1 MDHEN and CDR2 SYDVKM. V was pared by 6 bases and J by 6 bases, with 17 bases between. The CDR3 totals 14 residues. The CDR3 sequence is CASSAPAGADGYTF. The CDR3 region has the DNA TGTGCCAGCAGCGCCCCGGCCGGAGCCGATGGCTACACCTTC.

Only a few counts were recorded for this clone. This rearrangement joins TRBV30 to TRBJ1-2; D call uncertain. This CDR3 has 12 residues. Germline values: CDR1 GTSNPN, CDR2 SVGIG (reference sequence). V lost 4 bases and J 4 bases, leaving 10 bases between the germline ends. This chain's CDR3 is CAWNRASYGYTF. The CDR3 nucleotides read TGTGCCTGGAATAGGGCATCCTATGGCTACACCTTC.

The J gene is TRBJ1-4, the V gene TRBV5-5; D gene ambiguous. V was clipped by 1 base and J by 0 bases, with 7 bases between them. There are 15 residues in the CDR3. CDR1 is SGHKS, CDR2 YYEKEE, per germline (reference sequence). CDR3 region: CASSLILATNEKLFF. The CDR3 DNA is TGTGCCAGCAGCTTGATACTGGCAACTAATGAAAAACTGTTTTTT. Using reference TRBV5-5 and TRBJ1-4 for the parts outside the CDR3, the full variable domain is DAGVTQSPTHLIKTRGQQVTLRCSPISGHKSVSWYQQVLGQGPQFIFQYYEKEERGRGNFPDRFSARQFPNYSSELNVNALLLGDSALYLCASSLILATNEKLFFGSGTQLSVL.